A single TCR beta chain is shown here with its context. Sequencing was performed with immunoSEQ multiplex PCR; in TCRdb, only in-frame clones are kept and a portion is missing. The table includes some 89,000 clones, about 86% detected once. The germline V gene has CDR1 MGHDK and CDR2 SYGVNS. CDR3 length equals 15 residues. Germline trimming cut 3 bases from V and 3 bases from J; bases unmatched to any gene: 2. This sample stems from a study of blood T cell repertoires in COVID-19. V and J are TRBV25-1 and TRBJ2-3; 11 nucleotides align to TRBD1. Sequencing input: peripheral blood. The clonotype comes from a human donor in a cohort sampled during active COVID-19. Written as DNA, the CDR3 is TGTGCCAGCAGTGAGGGACAGGGGGTGACAGATACGCAGTATTTT. This sequence encodes CASSEGQGVTDTQYF. Together with reference TRBV25-1 and TRBJ2-3, the CDR3 gives the full variable domain: EADIYQTPRYLVIGTGKKITLECSQTMGHDKMYWYQQDPGMELHLIHYSYGVNSTEKGDLSSESTVSRIRTEHFPLTLESARPSHTSQYLCASSEGQGVTDTQYFGPGTRLTVL.